A selection of T cell receptor beta chains follows, all from one sample in a study of T-cell reconstitution after alpha-beta-depleted transplantation in children. A single record per CDR3 protein comes from TCRdb applying MiXCR to the PCR reads. The sample yields some 300,000 distinct CDR3 sequences, 10% seen once. This specimen consisted of PBMCs from the stem cell graft donor, obtained from the stem cell graft. The receptors originated from a human donor who donated a stem cell graft to a child with acute lymphoblastic leukemia. The CDR3 runs from the conserved cysteine through the conserved F or W. The D gene is left open where the match is weak. The size entry is marked missing in some rows and otherwise reads once, few, many or a size class.

size,length,V,D,J,CDR3,DNA
few,14,TRBV6-1,.,TRBJ1-1,CASSETGPPFGAFF,TGTGCCAGCAGTGAAACTGGGCCCCCGTTCGGGGCTTTCTTT
many,13,TRBV20-1,.,TRBJ2-5,CSATARGVETQYF,TGCAGTGCTACGGCGCGGGGAGTGGAGACCCAGTACTTC
many,13,TRBV6-1,.,TRBJ2-7,CASSRGLNYEQYF,TGTGCCAGCAGCCGGGGCCTTAACTACGAGCAGTACTTC
many,15,TRBV27,.,TRBJ2-5,CASSLWNGREETQYF,TGTGCCAGCAGTTTATGGAACGGTCGAGAAGAGACCCAGTACTTC
few,15,TRBV19,TRBD1,TRBJ2-5,CASSPRTGPQETQYF,TGTGCCAGTAGTCCCCGGACAGGGCCACAAGAGACCCAGTACTTC
few,17,TRBV5-1,TRBD2,TRBJ2-5,CASSLVRTSGTQETQYF,TGCGCCAGCAGCTTGGTTCGGACTAGCGGGACACAAGAGACCCAGTACTTC
few,13,TRBV12-3/TRBV12-4,TRBD1,TRBJ2-1,CASSLTGENEQFF,TGTGCCAGCAGTTTGACAGGGGAGAATGAGCAGTTCTTC
few,14,TRBV19,.,TRBJ2-5,CASSPGGGSGAQYF,TGTGCCAGTAGCCCAGGAGGAGGATCGGGGGCCCAGTACTTC
.,16,TRBV12-3/TRBV12-4,TRBD2,TRBJ2-1,CASSLSGRSPYNEQFF,TGTGCCAGCAGCCTTAGCGGGAGAAGTCCCTACAATGAGCAGTTCTTC
few,13,TRBV28,.,TRBJ2-7,CASSLYAEHEQYF,TGTGCCAGCAGTTTATACGCTGAACACGAGCAGTACTTC
few,14,TRBV10-3,.,TRBJ2-1,CAIGATLGLVEQFF,TGTGCCATCGGGGCAACCTTAGGACTGGTAGAGCAGTTCTTC
.,14,TRBV5-4,.,TRBJ2-3,CASSLVYGGDTQYF,TGTGCCAGCAGCTTGGTCTATGGGGGGGATACGCAGTATTTT
.,19,TRBV12-3/TRBV12-4,.,TRBJ2-1,CASQVGRFPRNERDNEQFF,TGTGCCAGCCAGGTCGGCAGGTTCCCGCGCAACGAAAGGGACAATGAGCAGTTCTTC
many,17,TRBV20-1,.,TRBJ2-3,CSARVLAAGIRTDTQYF,TGCAGTGCTAGAGTCTTAGCAGCGGGCATCCGCACAGATACGCAGTATTTT
few,16,TRBV4-2,TRBD2,TRBJ2-7,CASSPETSVSSYEQYF,TGTGCCAGCAGCCCCGAAACTAGCGTGAGCTCCTACGAGCAGTACTTC
few,17,TRBV4-1,.,TRBJ2-3,CASSQVRGTFGTDTQYF,TGCGCCAGCAGCCAAGTACGGGGGACTTTTGGAACAGATACGCAGTATTTT
few,17,TRBV5-1,.,TRBJ2-6,CASSLTGFMTGANVLTF,TGCGCCAGCAGCTTAACGGGGTTCATGACTGGGGCCAACGTCCTGACTTTC
many,16,TRBV5-1,.,TRBJ2-7,CASSLGGDRRSYEQYF,TGCGCCAGCAGCTTGGGGGGGGACCGACGCTCCTACGAGCAGTACTTC
many,14,TRBV4-2,.,TRBJ2-3,CASSQDAVGDTQYF,TGTGCCAGCAGCCAAGATGCTGTAGGGGATACGCAGTATTTT
few,16,TRBV4-1,TRBD2,TRBJ2-7,CASSPLGLAGAYEQYF,TGCGCCAGCAGCCCGCTAGGACTAGCGGGTGCCTACGAGCAGTACTTC
.,19,TRBV14,TRBD2,TRBJ2-5,CASSLRPFLREGREETQYF,TGTGCCAGCAGCCTACGCCCGTTTCTGAGGGAGGGCCGAGAGGAGACCCAGTACTTC
.,14,TRBV11-2,.,TRBJ1-1,CASSLDPGNTEAFF,TGTGCCAGCAGCTTAGATCCAGGGAACACTGAAGCTTTCTTT
many,14,TRBV20-1,.,TRBJ2-1,CSAPVGPVYNEQFF,TGCAGTGCTCCAGTGGGGCCCGTATACAATGAGCAGTTCTTC
.,14,TRBV3-1,.,TRBJ2-7,CASSQDVVMNEQYF,TGTGCCAGCAGCCAAGACGTAGTGATGAACGAGCAGTACTTC
.,18,TRBV25-1,.,TRBJ2-2,CASSEFSGPRSNTGELFF,TGTGCCAGCAGTGAATTTTCAGGGCCCCGTTCGAACACCGGGGAGCTGTTTTTT
many,14,TRBV27,.,TRBJ1-1,CASSSISGNTEAFF,TGTGCCAGCAGCTCAATCTCGGGAAACACTGAAGCTTTCTTT
few,13,TRBV5-1,.,TRBJ2-2,CASSQAITGELFF,TGCGCCAGTAGCCAAGCTATCACCGGGGAGCTGTTTTTT
.,14,TRBV28,TRBD1,TRBJ2-5,CASGPRQGQETQYF,TGTGCCAGCGGTCCCCGACAGGGCCAAGAGACCCAGTACTTC
.,12,TRBV10-3,.,TRBJ2-7,CAISDTTYEQYF,TGTGCCATCAGTGACACCACCTACGAGCAGTACTTC
many,13,TRBV7-2,TRBD2,TRBJ2-1,CASSILAGNEQFF,TGTGCCAGTTCGATATTAGCGGGGAATGAGCAGTTCTTC
.,14,TRBV9,.,TRBJ1-1,CASNAPGGRTEAFF,TGTGCCAGCAACGCCCCCGGCGGGCGCACTGAAGCTTTCTTT
many,11,TRBV12-3/TRBV12-4,.,TRBJ2-7,CASSLDREQYF,TGCGCCAGCAGCTTGGACCGGGAGCAGTACTTC
few,15,TRBV6-2/TRBV6-3,.,TRBJ2-2,CASSAQGRDTGELFF,TGTGCCAGCAGTGCCCAGGGTAGGGACACCGGGGAGCTGTTTTTT
.,15,TRBV7-9,.,TRBJ2-6,CVDGDTDSGANVLTF,TGTGTCGACGGAGACACTGACTCTGGGGCCAACGTCCTGACTTTC
few,13,TRBV20-1,TRBD2,TRBJ2-2,CSARVAGGRELFF,TGCAGTGCTAGAGTAGCGGGTGGAAGGGAGCTGTTTTTT
few,15,TRBV10-3,TRBD1,TRBJ2-5,CAIGLGGQGQETQYF,TGTGCCATCGGTCTCGGGGGACAGGGTCAAGAGACCCAGTACTTC
few,14,TRBV19,.,TRBJ1-1,CASSITGVNTEAFF,TGTGCCAGTAGTATCACAGGAGTGAACACTGAAGCTTTCTTT
few,14,TRBV5-1,TRBD1,TRBJ2-5,CASSGSRGLETQYF,TGCGCCAGCAGCGGCAGCAGGGGGCTAGAGACCCAGTACTTC
few,13,TRBV27,.,TRBJ2-5,CASSPRRMETQYF,TGTGCCAGCAGCCCCCGACGTATGGAGACCCAGTACTTC
few,15,TRBV7-3,.,TRBJ2-1,CASSPWGGDYNEQFF,TGTGCCAGCAGCCCCTGGGGTGGGGACTACAATGAGCAGTTCTTC
many,15,TRBV4-1,.,TRBJ2-3,CASSQDDRNTDTQYF,TGCGCCAGCAGCCAAGATGACAGAAACACAGATACGCAGTATTTT